These 22 T cell receptor beta chains were all obtained from the same sample, sequenced in a study of cytomegalovirus exposure and HLA in healthy donors. 60 Vbeta and 13 Jbeta primers were used in PCR. Data came from immunoSEQ multiplex PCR; TCRdb stores just in-frame clones and leaves some out. Of roughly 200,000 clones in the sample, 75% to 90% were seen once. The sample consisted of PBMCs. These receptors all come from a boy younger than 18 in good health and CMV-seronegative.

This clone was found a few times. V usage is TRBV29-1 and J usage is TRBJ1-1, with no clear D. CDR1 SQVTM and CDR2 ANQGSEA come from the germline V gene. The CDR3 consists of 14 residues. V was clipped by 7 bases and J by 2 bases, with 17 bases between them. The CDR3 bases are TGCAGCGCTGATATCGAGGCCTCTAACACTGAAGCTTTCTTT. Translated: CSADIEASNTEAFF.

The chain is built from TRBV14 and TRBJ1-6; 9 bases line up with TRBD1. Trimming at V came to 5 bases and at J to 10 bases, leaving 12 bases not matched to a gene. Germline V CDR1 and CDR2: SGHDN, FVKESK. The CDR3 is made up of 16 amino acids. The CDR3: CASSENRGPLGSPLHF. The DNA for the CDR3 is TGTGCCAGCAGCGAAAACAGGGGGCCATTAGGATCACCCCTCCACTTT.

V usage is TRBV18 and J usage is TRBJ2-1; D call uncertain. This CDR3 contains 16 residues. Per germline, CDR1 KGHSH and CDR2 LQKENI. With 3 bases removed from V and 0 bases from J, the gap between germline ends came to 12 bases. The CDR3 spells CASSPRKQSSYNEQFF. CDR3 sequence (DNA): TGTGCCAGCTCACCGCGCAAACAGAGCTCCTACAATGAGCAGTTCTTC.

The V and J genes are TRBV25-1 and TRBJ1-2; D is unclear. V lost 4 bases, J lost 3 bases, and 9 bases lay in between. The length of the CDR3 is 13 residues. Germline lookup yields CDR1 MGHDK and CDR2 SYGVNS. The CDR3 here is CASSAYSDYGYTF. Written as DNA, the CDR3 is TGTGCCAGCAGTGCCTACTCGGACTATGGCTACACCTTC.

This clone was counted only a few times. V gene TRBV28 combines with J gene TRBJ1-4, with 7 nucleotides matching TRBD1. V lost 3 bases and J lost 7; bases outside the gene matches: 8. Germline assignment: CDR1 MDHEN and CDR2 SYDVKM. The CDR3 has 15 amino acids. The CDR3, as DNA: TGTGCCAGCAGTTTCAAGGGGGCGGGCGGTGAAAAACTGTTTTTT. Translating gives CASSFKGAGGEKLFF.

V and J are TRBV12-5 and TRBJ2-1, with D perhaps TRBD1 (5 bases). Trimming took off 3 bases at V and 0 bases at J, with 12 bases between the two ends. There are 16 residues in the CDR3. Looked up from germline, CDR1 is LGHNT and CDR2 is FRNRAP. The CDR3 reads CASGFLTESSYNEQFF. For the CDR3, the DNA is TGTGCTAGTGGTTTCCTGACAGAGAGCTCCTACAATGAGCAGTTCTTC. Based on the CDR3 plus reference TRBV12-5 and TRBJ2-1, the full variable domain is DARVTQTPRHKVTEMGQEVTMRCQPILGHNTVFWYRQTMMQGLELLAYFRNRAPLDDSGMPKDRFSAEMPDATLATLKIQPSEPRDSAVYFCASGFLTESSYNEQFFGPGTRLTVL.

This clone showed up just a few times. J is TRBJ2-5 and V is TRBV6-5; D is possibly TRBD1 (6 bases). Trimming took off 6 bases at V and 2 bases at J, with 13 bases between the two ends. CDR3 length: 14 amino acids. Germline V gene lookup returns CDR1 MNHEY and CDR2 SVGAGI. The CDR3 nucleotides read TGTGCCAGCAGCCCCGGGACACTACAAGAGACCCAGTACTTC. This translates into CASSPGTLQETQYF.

This clone was counted only a few times. This sequence joins TRBV18 and TRBJ1-1; no definite D call. Germline V CDR1 and CDR2: KGHSH, LQKENI. The CDR3 loop spans 12 amino acids. V was trimmed by 5 bases and J by 5 bases, leaving 9 bases between them. CDR3 nucleotides: TGTGCCAGCTCAGCCCTCGGGACTGAAGCTTTCTTT. Translation: CASSALGTEAFF.

V and J are TRBV9 and TRBJ1-1; D not resolved. From germline, CDR1 is SGDLS and CDR2 YYNGEE. The V end lost 4 bases, the J end lost 1 base, and 11 bases lay between the germline ends. The CDR3 length is 14 residues. CDR3 amino acids: CASSPRASNTEAFF. CDR3 coding DNA: TGTGCCAGCAGCCCGAGAGCCTCGAACACTGAAGCTTTCTTT.

The genes are TRBV7-2 and TRBJ2-1; 9 bases are a match to TRBD2. The junction had 5 bases not matched to a gene; V was cut back by 2 bases and J by 0 bases. From germline, CDR1 is SGHTA and CDR2 FQGNSA. The CDR3 extends over 17 amino acids. This CDR3 reads CASSLSTSGNSYNEQFF. The CDR3 DNA reads as TGTGCCAGCAGCTTATCGACTAGCGGAAACTCCTACAATGAGCAGTTCTTC.

This chain connects TRBV28 to TRBJ1-1; the match to TRBD1 covers 10 bases. Germline CDR1 MDHEN, CDR2 SYDVKM. V lost 10 bases to trimming and J lost 4 bases; unmatched junction nucleotides: 6. CDR3 length equals 13 residues. For the CDR3, the DNA is TGTGCCACAATCTGGACAGGGGGCACTGAAGCTTTCTTT. It translates to CATIWTGGTEAFF.

The chain has TRBV27 and TRBJ2-7, with unresolved D. In germline, CDR1 is MNHEY, CDR2 SMNVEV (reference sequence). This CDR3 is 13 amino acids long. The ends were cut back, 4 bases at V and 2 bases at J, with 9 bases in the middle. The chain's CDR3 is CASSWNRAYEQYF. CDR3 bases: TGTGCCAGCAGTTGGAACAGAGCCTACGAGCAGTACTTC.

The gene calls are TRBV7-2 and TRBJ2-3; 7 nucleotides match TRBD2. This CDR3 is 15 amino acids long. Germline V gives CDR1 SGHTA, CDR2 FQGNSA. V gave up 4 bases and J gave up 4 bases; unmatched junction bases: 8. The CDR3 DNA reads as TGTGCCAGCAGCTCCCCCGGGAGCGGGGCAGATACGCAGTATTTT. This gives the protein CASSSPGSGADTQYF. The variable domain in full, completed from reference TRBV7-2 and TRBJ2-3, reads GAGVSQSPSNKVTEKGKDVELRCDPISGHTALYWYRQSLGQGLEFLIYFQGNSAPDKSGLPSDRFSAERTGGSVSTLTIQRTQQEDSAVYLCASSSPGSGADTQYFGPGTRLTVL.

The chain carries TRBV9 and TRBJ1-3, with unresolved D. V lost 2 bases, J lost 0 bases, and 12 bases lay in between. Germline lookup yields CDR1 SGDLS and CDR2 YYNGEE. This CDR3 comprises 16 residues. Here the CDR3 reads CASSVGRNNSGNTIYF. The CDR3 bases are TGTGCCAGCAGCGTTGGGAGAAATAACTCTGGAAACACCATATATTTT.

The chain links TRBV11-3 to TRBJ2-7, with 7 bases fitting TRBD1. The length of the CDR3 is 17 residues. Germline lookup yields CDR1 SGHNT and CDR2 YENEEA. J lost 4 bases, V lost 1 base, and 13 bases had no gene match. The CDR3 is CASSLASPLKTGYEQYF. CDR3 nucleotide sequence: TGTGCCAGCAGCTTAGCATCACCCCTTAAGACAGGGTACGAGCAGTACTTC.

The rearrangement joins TRBV11-2 to TRBJ2-3, with 7 bases matching TRBD1. The CDR3 runs to 15 residues. CDR1 and CDR2 from the germline V gene are SGHAT and FQNNGV. V shed 5 bases and J 2 bases; nucleotides not matched to a gene: 7. CDR3 amino acids: CASSRRQGNTDTQYF. Here the CDR3 DNA reads TGTGCCAGCAGCCGCCGACAGGGTAACACAGATACGCAGTATTTT.

This chain connects TRBV30 to TRBJ1-2, with D maybe TRBD1 (6 bases). V gave up 5 bases and J gave up 0 bases, with 19 bases separating them. The CDR3 is made up of 16 amino acids. The germline V gene has CDR1 GTSNPN and CDR2 SVGIG (reference sequence). The CDR3 bases are TGTGCCTGGGGGGGGGCAGGGGAAAATCCTAACTATGGCTACACCTTC. Translating it yields CAWGGAGENPNYGYTF.

The CDR3 region has the DNA TGCAGCGTTGAACGCACCGGGACCGGGGAGCTGTTTTTT. Translation: CSVERTGTGELFF. The rearrangement uses TRBV29-1 and TRBJ2-2; the D is unclear. The CDR3 length is 13 residues. The V end was cut by 2 bases, the J end by 5 bases, with 9 bases between. From germline, CDR1 is SQVTM and CDR2 ANQGSEA.

The V call is TRBV14, the J call TRBJ2-3; weak D call: TRBD2 (6 bases). There are 15 residues in the CDR3. CDR1 and CDR2 from the germline V gene are SGHDN and FVKESK. Trimming cost V 4 bases and J 4 bases, with 15 bases left between them. For the CDR3, the DNA is TGTGCCAGCAGCCTCCACGCCCCGGGAGCAGATACGCAGTATTTT. This codes for CASSLHAPGADTQYF.

The chain carries TRBV7-9 and TRBJ1-5, with 8 bases aligning to TRBD1. Germline V gene data show CDR1 as SEHNR and CDR2 as FQNEAQ (reference sequence). Trimming cost V 5 bases and J 1 base; bases outside gene matches: 4. The CDR3 runs 15 residues. CDR3 coding DNA: TGTGCCAGCAGCCCCAGGGGGCCGAGCAATCAGCCCCAGCATTTT. Its translation: CASSPRGPSNQPQHF.

The chain couples TRBV29-1 to TRBJ1-4; tentative D call: TRBD1 (6 bases). The CDR3 loop spans 15 amino acids. The V gene lost 5 bases and the J gene lost 6 bases, with 19 bases spanning the gap. Germline V gene lookup returns CDR1 SQVTM and CDR2 ANQGSEA. Written as DNA, the CDR3 is TGCAGCGTTACACTACAGGGTCCAAGGGATGAAAAACTGTTTTTT. Translated: CSVTLQGPRDEKLFF.

The chain uses TRBV5-4 and TRBJ2-1, with 10 bases aligning to TRBD2. The germline gives CDR1 SGHNT, CDR2 YYREEE (reference sequence). With 3 bases clipped from V and 6 bases from J, the junction kept 3 bases outside the gene matches. CDR3 size: 14 residues. CDR3 residues: CASSWTSGVNEQFF. CDR3 bases: TGTGCCAGCAGCTGGACTAGCGGAGTCAATGAGCAGTTCTTC.